This T cell receptor (beta chain) was identified in a study of shared clonotypes between healthy human individuals. Partitioning of CD4+ cells yielded a CD45RA+ naive subset and a CD45RA-negative memory subset. In the original processing: Quality scores were absent from the junction-only immunoSEQ sequences, so filtering differed. Measured with immunoSEQ multiplex PCR; TCRdb has only the in-frame clones, and not every one. Clonal size and the V and J genes are those of that table, whereas D and trimming came from the DNA. The sample consists of millions of clones, around nine tenths of them appearing once. CDR3 length: 15 residues. Germline V lookup: CDR1 WSHSY, CDR2 SAAADI. The ends were cut back, 4 bases at V and 5 bases at J, with 16 bases in the middle.

Specimen: naive CD4+ T cells sorted from blood. Subset noted: CD45RA+ positively selected. The rearrangement joins TRBV10-2 to TRBJ2-3; D is unclear. This receptor was taken from a man younger than 35 in good health. Here the CDR3 DNA reads TGCGCCAGCAGTGGAGGTAGCTACCCTGGAGATACGCAGTATTTT. Translating it yields CASSGGSYPGDTQYF.